The rows below give T cell receptor beta chains drawn from one sample of a study of CD8+ T cells in alopecia areata. Sequencing used immunoSEQ multiplex PCR; TCRdb keeps in-frame clones, though not all of them. The sample contains about 160,000 clones, about 60% of which appear only once. The source was CD4+ T cells sorted from blood, collected at week 24, from a patient treated with tofacitinib. These receptors originate from a human donor with alopecia areata. The CDR3 runs from the conserved cysteine through the conserved F or W. The order of the fields is D gene, J gene, clone size, V gene, CDR3 protein, CDR3 DNA. The D gene is left open where the match is weak. The size entry is marked missing in some rows and otherwise reads once, few, many or a size class.

D gene: .
J gene: TRBJ2-2
clone size: few
V gene: TRBV7-2
CDR3 protein: CASSLTSTQNTGELFF
CDR3 DNA: TGTGCCAGCAGCCTCACCTCTACCCAAAACACCGGGGAGCTGTTTTTT

D gene: .
J gene: TRBJ2-3
clone size: .
V gene: TRBV7-2
CDR3 protein: CASSLANLGTDTQYF
CDR3 DNA: TGTGCCAGCAGCTTAGCAAACCTGGGCACAGATACGCAGTATTTT

D gene: TRBD1
J gene: TRBJ1-4
clone size: .
V gene: TRBV5-8
CDR3 protein: CASSLHGTGREKLFF
CDR3 DNA: TGTGCCAGCAGCCTCCATGGGACAGGACGGGAAAAACTGTTTTTT

D gene: TRBD2
J gene: TRBJ2-3
clone size: .
V gene: TRBV29-1
CDR3 protein: CSVVPRAGSTDTQYF
CDR3 DNA: TGCAGCGTTGTCCCCCGAGCGGGGAGCACAGATACGCAGTATTTT

D gene: .
J gene: TRBJ1-6
clone size: few
V gene: TRBV30
CDR3 protein: CAWNIQDSNNSPLHF
CDR3 DNA: TGTGCCTGGAATATACAGGACAGCAATAATTCACCCCTCCACTTT

D gene: TRBD1
J gene: TRBJ1-2
clone size: .
V gene: TRBV5-1
CDR3 protein: CASSSGTAGYTF
CDR3 DNA: TGCGCCAGCAGCTCCGGGACAGCTGGCTACACCTTC

D gene: .
J gene: TRBJ1-1
clone size: .
V gene: TRBV30
CDR3 protein: CAWTPAFEAFF
CDR3 DNA: TGTGCCTGGACCCCAGCCTTTGAAGCTTTCTTT

D gene: .
J gene: TRBJ2-1
clone size: few
V gene: TRBV5-1
CDR3 protein: CASSLAGVEQFF
CDR3 DNA: TGCGCCAGCAGCTTGGCCGGCGTTGAGCAGTTCTTC

D gene: .
J gene: TRBJ1-5
clone size: .
V gene: TRBV2
CDR3 protein: CASTGIKGNQPQHF
CDR3 DNA: TGTGCCAGCACAGGGATTAAAGGCAATCAGCCCCAGCATTTT

D gene: TRBD1
J gene: TRBJ2-3
clone size: .
V gene: TRBV7-2
CDR3 protein: CASSPYQGGTDTQYF
CDR3 DNA: TGTGCCAGCAGCCCATATCAGGGGGGCACAGATACGCAGTATTTT

D gene: .
J gene: TRBJ1-6
clone size: .
V gene: TRBV5-6
CDR3 protein: CASSLAATGKGDSPLHF
CDR3 DNA: TGTGCCAGCAGCTTGGCCGCAACAGGGAAGGGTGATTCACCCCTCCACTTT

D gene: .
J gene: TRBJ1-6
clone size: .
V gene: TRBV5-1
CDR3 protein: CASSKDSRYNSPLHF
CDR3 DNA: TGCGCCAGCAGCAAGGACAGTCGGTATAATTCACCCCTCCACTTT

D gene: .
J gene: TRBJ2-5
clone size: few
V gene: TRBV15
CDR3 protein: CATSGQETQYF
CDR3 DNA: TGTGCCACCAGCGGACAAGAGACCCAGTACTTC

D gene: .
J gene: TRBJ2-3
clone size: .
V gene: TRBV30
CDR3 protein: CAWRKATSTDTQYF
CDR3 DNA: TGTGCCTGGAGGAAGGCTACTAGCACAGATACGCAGTATTTT

D gene: .
J gene: TRBJ2-3
clone size: .
V gene: TRBV7-9
CDR3 protein: CASSPTGRVVADTQYF
CDR3 DNA: TGTGCCAGCAGCCCTACGGGCAGGGTGGTGGCAGATACGCAGTATTTT

D gene: .
J gene: TRBJ1-4
clone size: few
V gene: TRBV10-2
CDR3 protein: CASSRGNEKLFF
CDR3 DNA: TGCGCCAGCAGCAGGGGCAACGAAAAACTGTTTTTT

D gene: .
J gene: TRBJ2-7
clone size: .
V gene: TRBV30
CDR3 protein: CAWTKVERSPYEQYF
CDR3 DNA: TGTGCCTGGACTAAGGTTGAGAGGAGTCCCTACGAGCAGTACTTC

D gene: TRBD1
J gene: TRBJ2-5
clone size: once
V gene: TRBV4-2
CDR3 protein: CASSQERQGAWETQYF
CDR3 DNA: TGTGCCAGCAGCCAAGAGAGACAGGGGGCTTGGGAGACCCAGTACTTC

D gene: TRBD1
J gene: TRBJ2-5
clone size: .
V gene: TRBV23-1
CDR3 protein: CASSDRTGRGETQYF
CDR3 DNA: TGCGCCAGCAGTGACCGGACAGGGAGAGGAGAGACCCAGTACTTC

D gene: .
J gene: TRBJ1-4
clone size: .
V gene: TRBV29-1
CDR3 protein: CSVGVGGEKLFF
CDR3 DNA: TGCAGCGTTGGGGTCGGGGGCGAAAAACTGTTTTTT

D gene: .
J gene: TRBJ1-2
clone size: .
V gene: TRBV5-1
CDR3 protein: CASSPTGDPNYGYTF
CDR3 DNA: TGCGCCAGCAGCCCGACAGGAGACCCTAACTATGGCTACACCTTC

D gene: .
J gene: TRBJ2-6
clone size: once
V gene: TRBV27
CDR3 protein: CASSLEHSGANVLTF
CDR3 DNA: TGTGCCAGCAGTTTAGAGCACTCTGGGGCCAACGTCCTGACTTTC

D gene: TRBD1
J gene: TRBJ1-6
clone size: .
V gene: TRBV7-6
CDR3 protein: CASSSREGGNSPLHF
CDR3 DNA: TGTGCCAGCAGCTCCAGAGAAGGGGGCAATTCACCCCTCCACTTT

D gene: .
J gene: TRBJ2-7
clone size: once
V gene: TRBV30
CDR3 protein: CAWSKDISRRTSPREQYF
CDR3 DNA: TGTGCCTGGAGTAAGGATATATCGAGGCGGACATCTCCCAGGGAGCAGTACTTC

D gene: .
J gene: TRBJ2-7
clone size: .
V gene: TRBV19
CDR3 protein: CASSRGRGYEQYF
CDR3 DNA: TGTGCCAGTAGTCGCGGCAGGGGCTACGAGCAGTACTTC

D gene: TRBD2
J gene: TRBJ2-3
clone size: .
V gene: TRBV29-1
CDR3 protein: CSVEERGGTDTQYF
CDR3 DNA: TGCAGCGTTGAGGAGCGGGGGGGCACAGATACGCAGTATTTT

D gene: .
J gene: TRBJ2-7
clone size: .
V gene: TRBV6-5
CDR3 protein: CASSYSRRMYEQYF
CDR3 DNA: TGTGCCAGCAGTTACTCCCGACGGATGTACGAGCAGTACTTC

D gene: .
J gene: TRBJ2-2
clone size: .
V gene: TRBV2
CDR3 protein: CASVRSDNTGELFF
CDR3 DNA: TGTGCCAGCGTCCGGTCGGACAACACCGGGGAGCTGTTTTTT

D gene: TRBD1
J gene: TRBJ2-5
clone size: .
V gene: TRBV7-9
CDR3 protein: CASSSRRTGQETQYF
CDR3 DNA: TGTGCCAGCAGCTCCAGGAGGACAGGCCAAGAGACCCAGTACTTC

D gene: .
J gene: TRBJ1-1
clone size: .
V gene: TRBV29-1
CDR3 protein: CSVELDGIGTEAFF
CDR3 DNA: TGCAGCGTTGAGCTAGACGGGATAGGCACTGAAGCTTTCTTT

D gene: .
J gene: TRBJ1-2
clone size: .
V gene: TRBV18
CDR3 protein: CASSPTENYGYTF
CDR3 DNA: TGTGCCAGCTCACCGACGGAGAACTATGGCTACACCTTC

D gene: .
J gene: TRBJ2-5
clone size: .
V gene: TRBV20-1
CDR3 protein: CSGRRQETQYF
CDR3 DNA: TGCAGTGGGCGGAGGCAAGAGACCCAGTACTTC

D gene: TRBD1
J gene: TRBJ2-3
clone size: .
V gene: TRBV29-1
CDR3 protein: CSVGDSSAGTDTQYF
CDR3 DNA: TGCAGCGTTGGGGACAGTTCTGCCGGCACAGATACGCAGTATTTT

D gene: .
J gene: TRBJ1-4
clone size: few
V gene: TRBV2
CDR3 protein: CASSELEKLFF
CDR3 DNA: TGTGCCAGCAGTGAACTAGAAAAACTGTTTTTT

D gene: .
J gene: TRBJ2-5
clone size: .
V gene: TRBV29-1
CDR3 protein: CSVKRETQYF
CDR3 DNA: TGCAGCGTTAAGAGGGAGACCCAGTACTTC

D gene: TRBD1
J gene: TRBJ2-2
clone size: .
V gene: TRBV29-1
CDR3 protein: CSATGQGLSAAGELFF
CDR3 DNA: TGCAGCGCCACTGGACAGGGATTAAGTGCTGCCGGGGAGCTGTTTTTT

D gene: TRBD1
J gene: TRBJ1-5
clone size: once
V gene: TRBV7-9
CDR3 protein: CASSLVVGQGINQPQHF
CDR3 DNA: TGTGCCAGCAGCTTAGTAGTGGGACAGGGGATCAATCAGCCCCAGCATTTT

D gene: TRBD1
J gene: TRBJ2-1
clone size: .
V gene: TRBV30
CDR3 protein: CAWSVGTADWNEQFF
CDR3 DNA: TGTGCCTGGAGTGTAGGGACAGCCGATTGGAATGAGCAGTTCTTC

D gene: .
J gene: TRBJ2-7
clone size: .
V gene: TRBV27
CDR3 protein: CASSSDGREQYF
CDR3 DNA: TGTGCCAGCAGTTCTGACGGACGGGAGCAGTACTTC

D gene: .
J gene: TRBJ2-5
clone size: few
V gene: TRBV30
CDR3 protein: CAWGQKQETQYF
CDR3 DNA: TGTGCCTGGGGACAGAAGCAAGAGACCCAGTACTTC

D gene: .
J gene: TRBJ2-1
clone size: .
V gene: TRBV6-5
CDR3 protein: CASRRDSQHEQFF
CDR3 DNA: TGTGCCAGCCGCCGGGACTCACAGCATGAGCAGTTCTTC

D gene: .
J gene: TRBJ1-5
clone size: few
V gene: TRBV2
CDR3 protein: CASSSNSNQPQHF
CDR3 DNA: TGTGCCAGCAGTAGCAACAGCAATCAGCCCCAGCATTTT

D gene: .
J gene: TRBJ2-2
clone size: .
V gene: TRBV5-1
CDR3 protein: CASRPSRQAKEGPGELFF
CDR3 DNA: TGCGCCAGCAGACCTAGCCGACAGGCCAAGGAGGGTCCCGGGGAGCTGTTTTTT

D gene: TRBD2
J gene: TRBJ2-3
clone size: .
V gene: TRBV6-1
CDR3 protein: CASSSSGGPADTQYF
CDR3 DNA: TGTGCCAGCAGCTCCAGCGGGGGCCCCGCCGATACGCAGTATTTT

D gene: .
J gene: TRBJ1-4
clone size: few
V gene: TRBV6-5
CDR3 protein: CASSRVGEKLFF
CDR3 DNA: TGTGCCAGCTCACGGGTAGGGGAAAAACTGTTTTTT

D gene: .
J gene: TRBJ1-4
clone size: few
V gene: TRBV7-8
CDR3 protein: CASSEARGSGDEKLFF
CDR3 DNA: TGTGCCAGCAGCGAGGCTAGAGGTTCGGGTGATGAAAAACTGTTTTTT

D gene: TRBD2
J gene: TRBJ2-5
clone size: .
V gene: TRBV4-2
CDR3 protein: CASSQDLLAGGLQETQYF
CDR3 DNA: TGTGCCAGCAGCCAAGACCTTCTAGCGGGGGGGCTCCAGGAGACCCAGTACTTC

D gene: .
J gene: TRBJ2-7
clone size: .
V gene: TRBV10-3
CDR3 protein: CAISGSLDRNSYEQYF
CDR3 DNA: TGTGCCATCAGTGGATCCTTGGACAGAAACTCCTACGAGCAGTACTTC

D gene: .
J gene: TRBJ2-3
clone size: .
V gene: TRBV5-1
CDR3 protein: CASSLGDRIDTQYF
CDR3 DNA: TGCGCCAGCAGCTTGGGCGACAGGATAGATACGCAGTATTTT

D gene: .
J gene: TRBJ2-5
clone size: .
V gene: TRBV15
CDR3 protein: CATMIQGGTQYF
CDR3 DNA: TGTGCCACCATGATCCAAGGGGGGACCCAGTACTTC

D gene: TRBD2
J gene: TRBJ2-7
clone size: .
V gene: TRBV4-1
CDR3 protein: CASSQGIAGAPYEQYF
CDR3 DNA: TGCGCCAGCAGCCAGGGGATAGCGGGGGCCCCATACGAGCAGTACTTC

D gene: .
J gene: TRBJ2-1
clone size: .
V gene: TRBV30
CDR3 protein: CAWSPTDNEQFF
CDR3 DNA: TGTGCCTGGAGTCCGACTGACAATGAGCAGTTCTTC

D gene: .
J gene: TRBJ2-3
clone size: once
V gene: TRBV7-8
CDR3 protein: CASGDTQYF
CDR3 DNA: TGTGCCAGCGGGGATACGCAGTATTTT